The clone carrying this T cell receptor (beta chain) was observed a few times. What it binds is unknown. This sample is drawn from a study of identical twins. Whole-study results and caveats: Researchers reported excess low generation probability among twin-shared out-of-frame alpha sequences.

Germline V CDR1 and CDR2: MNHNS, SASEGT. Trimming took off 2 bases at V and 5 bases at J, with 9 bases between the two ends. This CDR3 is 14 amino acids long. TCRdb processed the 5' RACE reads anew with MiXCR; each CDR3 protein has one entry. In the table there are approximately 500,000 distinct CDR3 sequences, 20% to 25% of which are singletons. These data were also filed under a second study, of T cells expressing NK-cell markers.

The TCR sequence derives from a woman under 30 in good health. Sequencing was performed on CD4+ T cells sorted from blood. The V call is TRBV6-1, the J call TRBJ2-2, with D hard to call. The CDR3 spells CASSEFYRTGELFF. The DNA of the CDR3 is TGTGCCAGCAGTGAATTCTATCGGACCGGGGAGCTGTTTTTT.